This T cell receptor beta chain comes out of a study of T cells in Graves' hyperthyroidism and ophthalmopathy (dated by TCRdb to about 2019). As for the study more broadly: Peripheral blood samples were taken at initial diagnosis, before any treatment was given. An independent validation cohort of 18 to 20 hyperthyroidism patients and about 16 patients who later progressed to ophthalmopathy tested prospective prediction of ophthalmopathy. For training and testing, the 80 to 100 patients in the discovery cohort were randomly divided in a 7:3 ratio. To identify TCR V-J signatures that set the groups apart, the researchers used a discovery cohort of 100 patients, made up of 40 to 45 with Graves' ophthalmopathy and approximately 57 with stable Graves' hyperthyroidism. The study also compared thyroid tissue and blood T-cell repertoires from about six Graves' hyperthyroidism patients. The paper describes TCR Vbeta CDR3 sequencing of roughly 130 peripheral blood samples, made up of 43 ophthalmopathy patients, 70 to 75 hyperthyroidism patients and some 17 progressor patients. After blood sampling, hyperthyroidism patients were treated with methimazole at a starting dose of 30 mg daily, and ophthalmopathy patients were treated with high-dose intravenous methylprednisolone.

Only a few counts were recorded for this clonotype. Its cognate antigen has yet to be identified. Per-base qualities were not stored, and no clone one base away is much larger. Paper-wide results and their limitations: Most expanded thyroid clonotypes (frequency above 0.001) were also detected in blood, a finding suggesting that blood repertoires may reflect thyroid immune responses. A 13 V-J signature model separated ophthalmopathy from stable hyperthyroidism, with approximately 87% sensitivity and roughly 84% specificity in cross-validation and 80%/75% in testing. In validation, the model predicted progression to ophthalmopathy a median of approximately 6.3 months before onset, with over 55% sensitivity and more than 72% specificity. No statistical method was used to set the sample size in advance, and investigators knew the group allocation.

The germline V gene (reference sequence) sets CDR1 to LGHDT and CDR2 to YNNKEL. The CDR3 has 17 amino acids, counting the end cysteine and phenylalanine. Kept here is only the CDR3 DNA, which spans 51 bases and is read in frame from base 1. The junction carries 23 bases between V and J, which are trimmed by 8 bases and 2 bases respectively. Moderately to severely active disease, a Clinical Activity Score of at least 3, a NOSPECS grade of at least 4, and a duration under 3 months were present in ophthalmopathy patients. The study excluded patients with uncontrolled infections, other autoimmune diseases, pregnancy or lactation. Diagnoses were established on the basis of clinical symptoms, serum thyroxine and TRAb, thyroid ultrasound, and orbital computed tomography. PBMCs were isolated from 7.5 to 10 ml of fresh peripheral blood by Ficoll-Paque density gradient centrifugation. Trizol reagent was used to extract total RNA, and RNA quality was then checked on an Agilent 2100 Bioanalyzer.

The TCR beta CDR3 regions were amplified from the RNA transcripts. The TCR CDR3 was subjected to a first round of RT-PCR using the HTBI primer set and the Qiagen OneStep RT-PCR kit. Libraries were constructed in a second round of multiplex PCR, after which size selection and purification were performed. Libraries were sequenced paired-end with 100 bp reads on an Illumina HiSeq2000. The study's own analysis went as follows. Raw data were processed with SOAPnuke, discarding reads with adapters, uncalled bases, mean Phred below 15, or no exact constant-primer or identifier match. High-quality paired reads were merged using COPE v1.2.5, and each unique nucleotide sequence was defined as a clonotype. MiTCR v1.1 was used to align the clonotypes against IMGT TRBV, TRBD and TRBJ reference segments. The analysis was restricted to V-J combinations with a frequency above 0.0001, which together covered 99.2% of the repertoires. A TCS score was defined as the ratio between F50 (clonal expansion) and ExV (chaos), using BLOSUM62-based TCRdist between CDR3 peptides within each V-J. Welch's t-statistics and random forest reduced just over 500 V-J features to about 13, which were used in a naive Bayes classifier (R e1071). The public reads were run again by TCRdb, first through fastp at Q25 and then through MiXCR, and only productive beta chains were kept. Identical CDR3 protein sequences are pooled into one entry, listed with their most common genes and DNA. The authors' filters were not applied to this entry. Counted in this sample were about 270,000 distinct CDR3 sequences; around 22% of them appeared once. The biggest ten clones account for about 60% of the sample.

This TCR was sampled from a man aged 25-40 years with Graves' ophthalmopathy. Sequencing was done on a sample of blood. The sequence is built from TRBV3-1 and TRBJ2-3; the D assignment is uncertain and may be TRBD1 or TRBD2, with 5 bases supporting each. The CDR3 region reads CASSPLGTPGDTDTQYF. Here is the DNA: TGTGCCAGCTCACCACTTGGGACCCCGGGCGACACAGATACGCAGTATTTT.